These 10 T cell receptor beta chains share one sample of origin, sequenced in a study of blood T cell repertoires in COVID-19. Assay used: immunoSEQ multiplex PCR; TCRdb lists only in-frame clones, some missing. The sample records a few hundred thousand clones, 84% being singletons. Specimen: peripheral blood. These receptors all stem from a woman in her 40s who had recovered from COVID-19.

This chain connects TRBV28 to TRBJ1-6, with 8 bases fitting TRBD1. The ends lost 5 bases at V and 8 bases at J; junction bases unmatched: 8. CDR1 and CDR2 (germline): MDHEN, SYDVKM. The CDR3 covers 15 residues. The CDR3 is CASSVQGVGYSPLHF. CDR3 DNA: TGTGCCAGCAGTGTACAGGGGGTTGGGTATTCACCCCTCCACTTT.

This chain links TRBV24-1 with TRBJ2-5; 10 bases map to TRBD1. CDR3 length equals 15 residues. V was clipped by 4 bases and J by 5 bases; unmatched bases: 6. Germline values: CDR1 KGHDR, CDR2 SFDVKD. The CDR3 reads CATSDPGQGWETQYF. In DNA form, the CDR3 reads TGTGCCACCAGTGACCCGGGACAGGGGTGGGAGACCCAGTACTTC.

This sequence joins TRBV18 and TRBJ2-1, with 11 bases identical to TRBD2. Germline-derived CDR1 and CDR2 are KGHSH and LQKENI. V was pared by 3 bases and J by 0 bases, with 7 bases of the junction left unmatched. This CDR3 has 18 amino acids. CDR3 residues: CASSPAGLADFSYNEQFF. Written as DNA, the CDR3 is TGTGCCAGCTCACCGGCGGGACTAGCGGATTTCTCCTACAATGAGCAGTTCTTC.

The chain carries TRBV6-6 and TRBJ1-2, with D tentatively TRBD1 (6 bases). The CDR3 runs to 13 residues. V was clipped by 7 bases and J by 4 bases, with 13 bases between them. The germline CDR1 and CDR2 sequences are MNHNY and SVGAGI (reference sequence). The CDR3 reads CASTRQETYGYTF. CDR3 DNA sequence: TGTGCCAGCACCCGACAGGAAACCTATGGCTACACCTTC.

The chain links TRBV30 to TRBJ2-7; possible D gene TRBD2, 6 bases. This CDR3 contains 13 residues. The V and J ends lost 8 bases and 3 bases respectively, with 17 bases between them. Germline V CDR1 and CDR2: GTSNPN, SVGIG (reference sequence). The CDR3 coding sequence is TGTGCCGGGGACTCGGGACTCGGCTACGAGCAGTACTTC. Its translation is CAGDSGLGYEQYF.

The V call is TRBV29-1, the J call TRBJ1-4, with D maybe TRBD1 (5 bases). Between the trimmed V and J ends, which lost 0 bases and 8 bases, there was a span of 10 bases. CDR3 size: 13 residues. Germline CDR1 and CDR2: SQVTM and ANQGSEA. CDR3 DNA sequence: TGCAGCGTTGAAGAAACGGGGGGAGAAAAACTGTTTTTT. Translated: CSVEETGGEKLFF.

This clone was recorded once. The rearrangement links TRBV29-1 to TRBJ2-5, with D perhaps matching TRBD1 (6 bases). The germline V and J ends were trimmed by 0 bases and 5 bases, with 16 bases remaining between them. The germline CDR1 and CDR2 sequences are SQVTM and ANQGSEA. The CDR3 runs to 15 residues. Here the CDR3 DNA reads TGCAGCGTTGAAGATCCAGGGACAAAAGCGGAGACCCAGTACTTC. Translated: CSVEDPGTKAETQYF.

This chain connects TRBV5-1 to TRBJ2-1; 7 nucleotides agree with TRBD2. The V segment lost 4 bases and the J segment 6 bases; nucleotides outside the gene matches: 7. Germline loops: CDR1 SGHRS, CDR2 YFSETQ. The CDR3 consists of 14 residues. CDR3 nucleotides: TGCGCCAGCAGCCCTGGGCGGGGGAGCAATGAGCAGTTCTTC. It translates to CASSPGRGSNEQFF.

This clone has a single count. Likely a read error: the CDR3 ends without its conserved phenylalanine or tryptophan. Because the CDR3's place on the DNA is in doubt, the DNA is left out and the CDR3 is given as listed by TCRdb. The chain recombines TRBV20-1 with TRBJ1-2; TRBD1 is the table's D call and was not checked against the DNA. Germline V gene lookup returns CDR1 DFQATT and CDR2 SNEGSKA (reference sequence). The CDR3 has 10 amino acids, counting both end residues. CDR3 protein: CSARTGSWRI.

The rearrangement uses TRBV3-1 (or the pseudogene TRBV3-2) and TRBJ2-2; D call uncertain. The CDR3 loop spans 14 amino acids. Trimming shortened V by 1 base and J by 6 bases, and 9 bases separated the two germline ends. Germline V gene data show CDR1 as LGHDT and CDR2 as YNNKEL (reference sequence). The CDR3, as DNA: TGTGCCAGCAGCCAAGTTTCGTTCGCCGGGGAGCTGTTTTTT. As protein: CASSQVSFAGELFF.